This is a list of T cell receptor beta chains from one sample in a study of siplizumab effects on memory and regulatory T cells. Measured with immunoSEQ multiplex PCR; TCRdb has only the in-frame clones, and not every one. The profile shows about 120,000 clones, around 94% of them singletons. The material sequenced was non-Treg CD4+ T cells sorted from blood. The receptors come from a human donor in good health. The CDR3 runs from the conserved cysteine through the conserved F or W. The order of the fields is CDR3 length, clone size, J gene, V gene, CDR3 protein. Only some rows state a clone size, as once, few, many or a class for expanded clones.

>16|-|TRBJ2-2|TRBV14
CASSQFQGSSTGELFF
>16|-|TRBJ2-3|TRBV6-5
CASSYSGRGAGDTQYF
>15|-|TRBJ2-5|TRBV4-1
CASSQGLAVIETQYF
>11|-|TRBJ2-7|TRBV11-2
CASSSTYEQYF
>14|once|TRBJ2-6|TRBV6-6
CASSYGGGANVLTF
>14|-|TRBJ1-2|TRBV27
CASRYSGTGGAYTF
>17|-|TRBJ1-4|TRBV4-1
CASSQDTLGGSREKLFF
>15|-|TRBJ1-3|TRBV11-2
CASSLYTDSGNTIYF
>15|-|TRBJ1-1|TRBV9
CASSTRQVMNTEAFF
>15|-|TRBJ1-1|TRBV4-1
CASSQDSVGNTEAFF
>15|-|TRBJ1-1|TRBV6-5
CASSYGGGLNTEAFF
>10|-|TRBJ2-1|TRBV20-1
CSAGANEQFF
>14|once|TRBJ2-7|TRBV6-5
CASSSARGSYEQYF
>12|-|TRBJ1-2|TRBV6-1
CASKTMGYGYTF
>14|-|TRBJ1-2|TRBV5-1
CASSEGQGGKGYTF
>15|-|TRBJ2-7|TRBV28
CASTGGSTSSYEQYF
>14|-|TRBJ2-2|TRBV6-6
CASSSTTDTGELFF
>15|-|TRBJ2-1|TRBV7-2
CASSQTGPINNEQFF
>15|-|TRBJ2-1|TRBV4-1
CASSQLDRDYNEQFF
>14|-|TRBJ1-5|TRBV27
CASCQRGSNQPQHF
>15|once|TRBJ1-5|TRBV5-1
CASSPGTGNNQPQHF
>14|-|TRBJ1-6|TRBV7-2
CASSYRTENSPLHF
>17|-|TRBJ2-7|TRBV7-2
CASSLESTSGRGYEQYF
>14|-|TRBJ2-7|TRBV6-6
CASTSSSSSYEQYF
>12|-|TRBJ2-1|TRBV11-2
CASSRTPREQFF
>15|-|TRBJ2-2|TRBV18
CASSPPSLHAGELFF
>14|-|TRBJ1-2|TRBV6-5
CASSYVLGNYGYTF
>19|-|TRBJ2-5|TRBV4-1
CASSQGMAGLAGEQETQYF
>14|-|TRBJ2-2|TRBV2
CASATGANTGELFF
>13|-|TRBJ2-1|TRBV5-1
CASRQGGDDEQFF
>14|-|TRBJ2-7|TRBV15
CATSRQGISYEQYF
>14|-|TRBJ1-1|TRBV9
CASSEIQGRTEAFF
>15|-|TRBJ2-3|TRBV7-2
CASSLSGGRGDTQYF
>15|-|TRBJ1-5|TRBV29-1
CSVGDGLLGNQPQHF
>16|-|TRBJ2-5|TRBV11-2
CASSLGWTGASKAQYF
>16|-|TRBJ2-1|TRBV5-8
CASSLAEYTPADEQFF
>14|-|TRBJ1-2|TRBV7-9
CASSLQSTNYGYTF
>15|once|TRBJ1-1|TRBV14
CASSQDPNGITEAFF
>14|-|TRBJ1-5|TRBV7-8
CASSLAGSNQPQHF
>15|-|TRBJ2-5|TRBV15
CATSRDPRPEQTQYF
>13|-|TRBJ2-2|TRBV7-2
CASSLDTGGELFF
>15|few|TRBJ2-1|TRBV19
CASSIAVIRPNEQFF
>16|-|-|TRBV7-9
CASSPSAGRTLYEQYF
>17|-|TRBJ2-6|TRBV5-1
CASSSNPTGTGANVLTF
>14|-|TRBJ2-5|TRBV19
CASSQASGQETQYF
>14|-|TRBJ1-5|TRBV18
CASSETGLNQPQHF
>16|-|TRBJ2-5|TRBV7-9
CASSPGQGATQETQYF
>12|-|TRBJ1-6|TRBV12-5
CASVEGNSPLHF
>16|-|TRBJ2-3|TRBV30
CAWSFGTSGTLDTQYF
>17|-|TRBJ2-3|TRBV4-2
CASSQDPTAGGPDTQYF
>15|-|TRBJ1-1|TRBV6-6
CASSFRTSGNTEAFF
>14|-|TRBJ2-1|TRBV9
CASSVWEFANEQFF
>12|-|TRBJ2-5|TRBV2
CASVIGGGTQYF
>17|-|TRBJ1-2|TRBV5-1
CASSTGTGRFSHYGYTF
>15|once|TRBJ1-2|TRBV5-1
CASSLITQGIDGYTF
>11|-|TRBJ2-1|TRBV25-1
CASSEWNEQFF
>14|-|TRBJ2-1|TRBV5-1
CASSFGRELGEQFF
>16|-|TRBJ1-4|TRBV18
CASSLNRGKGEEKLFF
>15|-|TRBJ2-1|TRBV11-1
CASSLDGGTYNEQFF